This T cell receptor beta chain stems from a study of post-analysis software for immune sequencing data. Study in general: Courses of disease covered relapsing-remitting, secondary progressive and progressive-relapsing multiple sclerosis.

Presence of unique molecular identifiers characterized the TCR beta cDNA libraries. TCRdb itself ran the PCR reads through MiXCR, one entry per CDR3 protein. The top ten clones hold approximately 4.5% of a sample with hundreds of thousands of distinct CDR3 sequences, around 53% of them seen once. The CDR3 contains 12 residues. Germline V CDR1 and CDR2: GTSNPN, SVGIG (reference sequence). Trimming removed 3 bases from V and 1 base from J, with 6 bases in between. General study results and limits: Patients carried a handful of TRBV segments more frequently than controls did, and TRBV5-6, TRBV5-1 and TRBV20-1 were among them. People with multiple sclerosis had a significantly lower normalized Chao1 diversity than controls did.

Comments on this clonotype: Antigen specificity is unknown.

This receptor was obtained from a girl aged 10-17 years with multiple sclerosis. The V call is TRBV30, the J call TRBJ1-1; D gene unclear. Sequencing was carried out using blood. The CDR3 DNA is TGTGCCTGGAGCCGGCGGAACACTGAAGCTTTCTTT. Translation gives CAWSRRNTEAFF.